A selection of T cell receptor beta chains follows, all from one sample in a study of human T cells and chemical hapten exposure. In TCRdb, the RACE reads were re-called with MiXCR into one record per CDR3 protein. The sample includes about 120,000 distinct CDR3 sequences, roughly 13% seen only once; the top ten take around 2.8%. The specimen comprised whole blood, sampled in connection with sensitization to the hapten diphenylcyclopropenone (DPC). The source of these receptors is a woman between 18 and 29 years old with alopecia areata. Some clones in this sample may be carry-over from other donors' samples. Both conserved end residues are part of each CDR3. Each record gives: clone size, V gene, J gene, CDR3 length, D gene, CDR3 protein, CDR3 DNA. A D gene is named only where the DNA matches it firmly. Clone size, where shown, is once, few, many, or a class for clones that have expanded.

few,TRBV5-1,TRBJ1-2,16,.,CASSLRTTGPNYGYTF,TGCGCCAGCAGTCTGAGGACTACAGGCCCTAACTATGGCTACACCTTC
many,TRBV4-3,TRBJ2-3,16,TRBD2,CASSLERSGGADTQYF,TGCGCCAGCAGCCTAGAAAGAAGCGGGGGGGCCGATACGCAGTATTTT
few,TRBV12-3/TRBV12-4,TRBJ2-2,14,TRBD1,CASSPDRSTGELFF,TGTGCCAGCAGCCCGGACAGGAGCACCGGGGAGCTGTTTTTT
many,TRBV6-2/TRBV6-3,TRBJ2-1,16,TRBD2,CASSYGLAGGGDEQFF,TGTGCCAGCAGTTACGGTCTAGCGGGGGGCGGGGATGAGCAGTTCTTC
.,TRBV20-1,TRBJ1-1,14,.,CSAPRGRLNTEAFF,TGCAGTGCCCCTAGGGGCAGGTTGAACACTGAAGCTTTCTTT
many,TRBV6-5,TRBJ1-4,15,.,CASSYQGATNEKLFF,TGTGCCAGCAGTTACCAGGGAGCAACTAATGAAAAACTGTTTTTT
few,TRBV29-1,TRBJ2-3,15,.,CSVEVWGRNTDTQYF,TGCAGCGTTGAAGTCTGGGGGAGAAACACAGATACGCAGTATTTT
.,TRBV20-1,TRBJ2-3,15,.,CSASGTVISTDTQYF,TGCAGTGCGTCCGGCACAGTGATAAGCACAGATACGCAGTATTTT
.,TRBV3-1,TRBJ1-3,14,.,CASSLSGSHGSLYF,TGTGCCAGCAGCCTGAGTGGTTCCCATGGAAGTTTATATTTT
many,TRBV27,TRBJ1-1,16,TRBD1,CASSLSMGTGGTEAFF,TGTGCCAGCAGTTTATCTATGGGGACAGGGGGCACTGAAGCTTTCTTT
many,TRBV7-2,TRBJ1-5,15,.,CASSLGGEFNQPQHF,TGTGCCAGCAGCTTAGGAGGGGAATTCAATCAGCCCCAGCATTTT
few,TRBV27,TRBJ2-2,17,TRBD2,CASSLMSGGANTGELFF,TGTGCCAGCAGTCTGATGAGCGGGGGGGCGAACACCGGGGAGCTGTTTTTT
many,TRBV12-3/TRBV12-4,TRBJ1-1,13,.,CASRPDPRVEAFF,TGTGCCAGCAGACCTGATCCGAGGGTTGAAGCTTTCTTT
many,TRBV7-2,TRBJ1-2,13,TRBD1,CASSPGQRYGYTF,TGTGCCAGCAGCCCGGGACAGAGATATGGCTACACCTTC
few,TRBV7-8,TRBJ2-2,15,TRBD2,CASSRTSGYTGELFF,TGTGCCAGCAGCCGGACTAGCGGGTACACCGGGGAGCTGTTTTTT
.,TRBV9,TRBJ1-6,18,TRBD1,CASSPAPGQGTYNSPLHF,TGTGCCAGCAGCCCAGCCCCGGGACAGGGGACTTATAATTCACCCCTCCACTTT
.,TRBV6-5,TRBJ2-7,13,TRBD2,CASSNSWGGEQYF,TGTGCCAGCAGTAATAGTTGGGGGGGCGAGCAGTACTTC
.,TRBV30,TRBJ2-5,15,.,CAWTRRGLLLETQYF,TGTGCCTGGACTCGTCGGGGACTCCTCTTGGAGACCCAGTACTTC
.,TRBV9,TRBJ2-3,16,TRBD1,CASSVRTGASTDTQYF,TGTGCCAGCAGCGTTAGGACAGGGGCTAGCACAGATACGCAGTATTTT
.,TRBV21-1,TRBJ1-6,12,.,CAGGSGTSPLHF,TGTGCCGGGGGGTCAGGGACCTCACCCCTCCACTTT
many,TRBV6-5,TRBJ1-2,16,.,CASSYSHPGGPYGYTF,TGTGCCAGCAGTTACTCGCATCCGGGAGGGCCCTATGGCTACACCTTC
.,TRBV6-5,TRBJ1-6,13,.,CASSYAQHSPLHF,TGTGCCAGCAGTTACGCCCAGCATTCACCCCTCCACTTT
.,TRBV20-1,TRBJ2-7,13,.,CSVRNIGVDEQYF,TGCAGTGTAAGAAATATCGGGGTAGACGAGCAGTACTTC
many,TRBV10-3,TRBJ1-2,12,.,CAISATEYGYTF,TGTGCCATCAGTGCAACAGAATATGGCTACACCTTC
many,TRBV7-9,TRBJ2-1,15,TRBD2,CASSSIAGGPDEQFF,TGTGCCAGCAGCTCCATAGCGGGGGGGCCGGATGAGCAGTTCTTC
.,TRBV9,TRBJ2-3,15,.,CASSVELFDTDTQYF,TGTGCCAGCAGCGTAGAACTATTCGACACAGATACGCAGTATTTT
.,TRBV20-1,TRBJ1-1,15,.,CSARVDGAMNTEAFF,TGCAGTGCTAGAGTGGACGGGGCAATGAACACTGAAGCTTTCTTT
.,TRBV7-2,TRBJ2-7,17,TRBD1,CASSRNSGTGLTYEQYF,TGTGCCAGCAGCCGAAACTCCGGGACAGGCCTAACCTACGAGCAGTACTTC
.,TRBV7-2,TRBJ2-5,13,.,CASSSVGGETQYF,TGTGCCAGCAGTTCTGTCGGAGGGGAGACCCAGTACTTC
few,TRBV19,TRBJ2-7,15,TRBD2,CASSWTSGGNYEQYF,TGTGCCAGTAGTTGGACTAGCGGGGGGAACTACGAGCAGTACTTC
many,TRBV20-1,TRBJ2-1,16,TRBD2,CSARESGRGYYNEQFF,TGCAGTGCTAGAGAATCCGGGCGGGGGTACTACAATGAGCAGTTCTTC
many,TRBV14,TRBJ1-1,15,.,CASSQGGLMNTEAFF,TGTGCCAGCAGCCAAGGGGGATTAATGAACACTGAAGCTTTCTTT
.,TRBV7-2,TRBJ2-4,14,TRBD1,CASSDGQGKNIQYF,TGTGCCAGCAGCGACGGACAGGGCAAAAACATTCAGTACTTC
few,TRBV7-9,TRBJ1-1,14,.,CASSSTTGTTEAFF,TGTGCCAGCAGCTCGACGACCGGGACCACTGAAGCTTTCTTT